This T cell receptor beta chain was sequenced in a study of Graves' ophthalmopathy and Graves' hyperthyroidism. Serum thyroxine and TRAb, along with clinical symptoms, thyroid ultrasound and orbital computed tomography, were what diagnosis relied on. PBMCs came from more than 7.5 ml of fresh peripheral blood. This clonotype was found many times. As yet, its antigen is unknown. Trimming took 6 bases from V and 9 from J, leaving 24 bases between them. The CDR3 has 15 amino acids. Germline CDR1 reads MDHEN; CDR2 reads SYDVKM. For repertoire sequencing, the TCR beta CDR3 regions were amplified from RNA transcripts. First-round RT-PCR relied on HTBI primers, and a second-round multiplex PCR came next. TCRdb fed the multiplex PCR reads into MiXCR, producing one record per CDR3 protein. The table shows 350,000 to 400,000 distinct CDR3 sequences, with around 20% occurring only once. Points from the study as a whole: Blood also harbored most expanded thyroid clonotypes above 0.001 frequency.

Input material: peripheral blood. The chain is built from TRBV28 and TRBJ2-7, with D perhaps matching TRBD1 or TRBD2 (5 bases each). The receptor's source is a young woman with Graves' ophthalmopathy. CDR3: CASSTTGTVTPAQYF. DNA for the CDR3: TGTGCCAGCAGCACCACCGGGACGGTTACTCCGGCGCAGTACTTC. The variable domain in full, with the rest retrieved from reference TRBV28 and TRBJ2-7, is DVKVTQSSRYLVKRTGEKVFLECVQDMDHENMFWYRQDPGLGLRLIYFSYDVKMKEKGDIPEGYSVSREKKERFSLILESASTNQTSMYLCASSTTGTVTPAQYFGPGTRLTVT.